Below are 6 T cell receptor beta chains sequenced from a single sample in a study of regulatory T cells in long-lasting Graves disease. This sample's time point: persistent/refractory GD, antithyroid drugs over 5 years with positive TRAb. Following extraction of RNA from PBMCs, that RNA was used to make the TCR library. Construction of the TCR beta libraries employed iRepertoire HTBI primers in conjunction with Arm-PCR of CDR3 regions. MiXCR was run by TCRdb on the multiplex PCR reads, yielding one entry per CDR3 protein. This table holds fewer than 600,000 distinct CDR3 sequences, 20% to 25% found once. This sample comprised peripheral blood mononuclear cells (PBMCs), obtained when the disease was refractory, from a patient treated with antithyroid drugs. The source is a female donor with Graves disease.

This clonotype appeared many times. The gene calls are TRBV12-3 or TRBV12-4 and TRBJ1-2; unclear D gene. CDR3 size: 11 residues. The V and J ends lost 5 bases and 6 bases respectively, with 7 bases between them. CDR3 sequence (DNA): TGTGCCAGCAGTGAGGTGGATGGCTACACCTTC. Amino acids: CASSEVDGYTF.

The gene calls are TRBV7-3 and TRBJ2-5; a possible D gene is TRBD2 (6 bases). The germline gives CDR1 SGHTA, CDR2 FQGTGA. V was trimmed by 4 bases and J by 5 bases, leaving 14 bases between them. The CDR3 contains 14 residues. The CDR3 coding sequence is TGTGCCAGCAGCTCGGGACTCCCGCCGGAGACCCAGTACTTC. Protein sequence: CASSSGLPPETQYF.

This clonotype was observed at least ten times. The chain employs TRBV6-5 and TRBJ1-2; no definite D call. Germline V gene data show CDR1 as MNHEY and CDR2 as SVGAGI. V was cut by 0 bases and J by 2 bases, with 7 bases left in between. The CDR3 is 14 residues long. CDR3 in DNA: TGTGCCAGCAGTTACTCGGCAGGAAACTATGGCTACACCTTC. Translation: CASSYSAGNYGYTF.

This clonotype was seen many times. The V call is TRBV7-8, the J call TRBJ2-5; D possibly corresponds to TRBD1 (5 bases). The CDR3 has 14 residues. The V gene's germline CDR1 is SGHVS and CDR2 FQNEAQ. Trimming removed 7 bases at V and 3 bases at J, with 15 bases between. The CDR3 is CASTPGQIKETQYF. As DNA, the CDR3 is TGTGCCAGCACCCCAGGGCAGATAAAAGAGACCCAGTACTTC.

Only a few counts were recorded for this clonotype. The CDR3 coding sequence is TGCAGTGCCCCGTTGGTGGGAGCGGGAGGGCCTTCCTACAATGAGCAGTTCTTC. Amino acid sequence: CSAPLVGAGGPSYNEQFF. This chain connects TRBV20-1 to TRBJ2-1; 10 positions match TRBD2. V lost 6 bases to trimming and J lost 1 base; unmatched junction nucleotides: 15. Per the germline V gene, CDR1 is DFQATT and CDR2 is SNEGSKA (reference sequence). The CDR3 contains 18 residues.

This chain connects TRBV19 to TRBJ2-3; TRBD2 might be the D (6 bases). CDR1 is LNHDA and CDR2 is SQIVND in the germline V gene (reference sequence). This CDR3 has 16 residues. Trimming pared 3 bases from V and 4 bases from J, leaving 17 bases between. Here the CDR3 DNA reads TGTGCCAGTAGTATCCGGGACTCCTCAGCGGCAGATACGCAGTATTTT. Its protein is CASSIRDSSAADTQYF.